This T cell receptor beta chain was recovered during a study of shared clonotypes between healthy human individuals. Whole-study results and caveats: Represented genetic and exposure-history diversity was restricted by having few donors.

This clone was recorded once. What it binds is not known. Once extracted for a subset, genomic DNA was divided evenly among several immunoSEQ plates. Method: immunoSEQ multiplex PCR; TCRdb's copy keeps in-frame clones and lacks some. In the table there are around 550,000 clones, 90% to 96% of which are singletons. Germline V gives CDR1 ENHRY, CDR2 SYGVKD. The CDR3 is 15 residues long. V lost 0 bases to trimming and J lost 4 bases; unmatched junction nucleotides: 2. This sequence originates from a woman in her 30s in good health. The V and J genes are TRBV10-3 and TRBJ1-5; 8 nucleotides align to TRBD1. The material sequenced was naive CD4+ T cells sorted from blood. Subset noted: CD45RA+ positively selected. CDR3 in DNA: TGTGCCATCAGTGAGTCGGGACAGGTAAATCAGCCCCAGCATTTT. Translating it yields CAISESGQVNQPQHF.